This T cell receptor beta chain appears in the sequencing data of a study of beta chain features in type 1 diabetes. Findings and caveats of the study: More deletions and fewer insertions at VDJ junctions were seen in type 1 diabetes patients. It was not settled here whether HLA type affects TCRB rearrangement. Type 1 diabetes patients had TCRB CDR3s that were shorter (moderately but significantly so) in all four CD4+ subsets.

Expressed TCRB transcripts got sequenced, as all isolated RNA was reverse transcribed. TCRdb keeps only in-frame clones here, not all; method: immunoSEQ multiplex PCR. The sample yields tens of thousands of clones, roughly two thirds seen once. The V end was cut by 4 bases, the J end by 0 bases, with 16 bases between. The CDR3 loop spans 16 amino acids. In germline, CDR1 is SGDLS, CDR2 YYNGEE. In the case of this clone: The antigen is not known.

This rearrangement joins TRBV9 to TRBJ1-2, with D possibly matching TRBD1 (6 bases). This clonotype was sampled from a middle-aged woman with type 1 diabetes. The sample was stem cell memory CD4+ T cells from blood. CDR3 nucleotide sequence: TGTGCCAGCAGCCGATCCGCAGGGGCTGCTAACTATGGCTACACCTTC. Its protein product is CASSRSAGAANYGYTF.